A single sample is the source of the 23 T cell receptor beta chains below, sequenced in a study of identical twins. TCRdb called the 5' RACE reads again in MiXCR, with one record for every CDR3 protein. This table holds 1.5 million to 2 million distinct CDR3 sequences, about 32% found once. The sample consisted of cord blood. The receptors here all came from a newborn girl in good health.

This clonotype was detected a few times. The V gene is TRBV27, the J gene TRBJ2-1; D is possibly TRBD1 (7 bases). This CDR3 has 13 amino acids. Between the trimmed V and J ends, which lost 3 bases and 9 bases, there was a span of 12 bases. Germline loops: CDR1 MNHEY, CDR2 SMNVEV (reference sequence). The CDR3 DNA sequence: TGTGCCAGCAGTTTGTACAGGGGAGGTGAGCAGTTCTTC. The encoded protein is CASSLYRGGEQFF.

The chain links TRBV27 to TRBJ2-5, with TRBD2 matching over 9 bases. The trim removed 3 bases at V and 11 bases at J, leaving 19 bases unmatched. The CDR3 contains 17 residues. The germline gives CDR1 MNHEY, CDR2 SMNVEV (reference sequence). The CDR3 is CASSFPASEAGGDEQYF. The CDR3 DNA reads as TGTGCCAGCAGTTTCCCTGCGTCCGAAGCGGGAGGCGATGAGCAGTACTTC.

The CDR3 spells CASSVALYNEQYF. CDR3 nucleotide sequence: TGTGCCAGCAGCGTAGCCCTATACAATGAGCAGTACTTC. The chain combines TRBV9 with TRBJ2-1, with D hard to call. Judging by the DNA end, TRBJ2-7 fits better; the J call may be wrong. This CDR3 region has 13 residues. Germline loops: CDR1 SGDLS, CDR2 YYNGEE.

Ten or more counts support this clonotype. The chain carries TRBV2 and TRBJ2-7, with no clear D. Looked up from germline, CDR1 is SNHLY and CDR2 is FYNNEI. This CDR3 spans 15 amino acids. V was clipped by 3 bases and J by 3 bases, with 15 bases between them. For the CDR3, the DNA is TGTGCCAGCAGTGATCGAGGATTGCCTTACTACGAGCAGTACTTC. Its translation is CASSDRGLPYYEQYF.

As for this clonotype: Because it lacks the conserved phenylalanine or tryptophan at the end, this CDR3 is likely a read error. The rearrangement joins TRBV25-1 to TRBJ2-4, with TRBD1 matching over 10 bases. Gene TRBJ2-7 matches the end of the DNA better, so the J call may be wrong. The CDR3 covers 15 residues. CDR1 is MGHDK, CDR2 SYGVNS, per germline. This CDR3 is CASSEYGTGASEQYL. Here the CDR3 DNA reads TGTGCCAGCAGTGAATACGGGACAGGGGCTTCCGAGCAGTACCTC.

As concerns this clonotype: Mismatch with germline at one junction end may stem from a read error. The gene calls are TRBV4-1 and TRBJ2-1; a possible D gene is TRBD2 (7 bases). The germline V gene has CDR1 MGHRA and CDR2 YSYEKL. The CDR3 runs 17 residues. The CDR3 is CASSRSKMGGPYNERFF. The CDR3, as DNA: TGCGCCAGCAGCCGAAGTAAGATGGGGGGGCCCTACAATGAGCGGTTCTTC.

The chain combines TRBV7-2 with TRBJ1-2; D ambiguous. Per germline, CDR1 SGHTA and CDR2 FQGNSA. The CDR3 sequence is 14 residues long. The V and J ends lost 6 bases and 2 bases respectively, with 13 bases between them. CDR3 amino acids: CASSLSSGNYGYTF. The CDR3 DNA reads TGTGCCAGCAGTTTATCTTCGGGGAACTATGGCTACACCTTC.

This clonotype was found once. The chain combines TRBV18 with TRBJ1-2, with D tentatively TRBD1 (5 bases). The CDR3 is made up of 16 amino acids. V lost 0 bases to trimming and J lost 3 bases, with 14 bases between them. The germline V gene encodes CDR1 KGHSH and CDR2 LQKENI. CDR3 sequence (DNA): TGTGCCAGCTCACCACCGGGGGTTGGCGCTCACTATGGCTACACCTTC. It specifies CASSPPGVGAHYGYTF.

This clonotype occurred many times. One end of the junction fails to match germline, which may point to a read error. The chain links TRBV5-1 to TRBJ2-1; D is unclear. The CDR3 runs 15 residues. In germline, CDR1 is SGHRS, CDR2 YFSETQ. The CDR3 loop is CASSLPPSSYNEQFF. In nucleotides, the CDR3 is TGTGCCAGCAGTCTCCCCCCTAGCTCCTACAATGAGCAGTTCTTC.

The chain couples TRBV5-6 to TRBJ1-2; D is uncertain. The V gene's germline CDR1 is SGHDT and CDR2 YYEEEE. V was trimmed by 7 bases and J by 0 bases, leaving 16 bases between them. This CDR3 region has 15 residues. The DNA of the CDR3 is TGTGCCAGCGGCACGGCCGAAATGTCTAACTATGGCTACACCTTC. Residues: CASGTAEMSNYGYTF.

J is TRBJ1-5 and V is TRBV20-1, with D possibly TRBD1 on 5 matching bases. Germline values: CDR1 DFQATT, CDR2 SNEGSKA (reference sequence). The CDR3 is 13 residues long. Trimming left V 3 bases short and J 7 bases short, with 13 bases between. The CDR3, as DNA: TGCAGTGCTAGTCTGAGGGGAAGGCAGCCCCAGCATTTT. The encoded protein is CSASLRGRQPQHF.

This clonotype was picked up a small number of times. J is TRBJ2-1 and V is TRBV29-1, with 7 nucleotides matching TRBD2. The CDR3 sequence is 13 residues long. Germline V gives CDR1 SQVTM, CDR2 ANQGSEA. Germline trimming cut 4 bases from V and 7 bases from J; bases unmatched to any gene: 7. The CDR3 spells CSVVAGVYNEQFF. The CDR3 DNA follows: TGCAGCGTTGTGGCGGGAGTGTATAATGAGCAGTTCTTC.

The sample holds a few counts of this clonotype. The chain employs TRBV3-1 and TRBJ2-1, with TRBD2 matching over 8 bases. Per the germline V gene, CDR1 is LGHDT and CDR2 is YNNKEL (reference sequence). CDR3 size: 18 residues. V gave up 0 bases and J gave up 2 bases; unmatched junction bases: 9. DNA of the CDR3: TGTGCCAGCAGCCAAGATCATGGACTAGCCGGAACCTACAATGAGCAGTTCTTC. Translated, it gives CASSQDHGLAGTYNEQFF.

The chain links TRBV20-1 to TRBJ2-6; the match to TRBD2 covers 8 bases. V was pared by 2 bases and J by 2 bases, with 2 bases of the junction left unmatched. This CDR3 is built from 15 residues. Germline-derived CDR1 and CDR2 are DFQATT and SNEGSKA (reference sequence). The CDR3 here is CSARSGGTGANVLTF. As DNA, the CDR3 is TGCAGTGCTAGATCGGGGGGGACTGGGGCCAACGTCCTGACTTTC.

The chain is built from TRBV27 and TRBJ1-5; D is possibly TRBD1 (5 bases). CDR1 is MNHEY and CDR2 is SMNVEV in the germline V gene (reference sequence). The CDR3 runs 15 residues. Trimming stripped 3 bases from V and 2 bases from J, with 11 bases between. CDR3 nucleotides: TGTGCCAGCAGTTTGAACACCAGGGGCAATCAGCCCCAGCATTTT. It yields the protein CASSLNTRGNQPQHF.

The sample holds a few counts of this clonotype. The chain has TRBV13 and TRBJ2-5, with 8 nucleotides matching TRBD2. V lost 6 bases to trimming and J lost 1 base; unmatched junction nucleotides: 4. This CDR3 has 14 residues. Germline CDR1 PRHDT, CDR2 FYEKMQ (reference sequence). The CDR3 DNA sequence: TGTGCCAGCAGACGCCGGGGGGGCCAAGAGACCCAGTACTTC. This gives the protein CASRRRGGQETQYF.

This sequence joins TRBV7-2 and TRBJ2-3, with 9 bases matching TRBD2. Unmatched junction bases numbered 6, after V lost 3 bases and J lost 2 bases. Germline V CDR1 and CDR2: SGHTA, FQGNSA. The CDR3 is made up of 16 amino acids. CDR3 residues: CASSFRGGVTTDTQYF. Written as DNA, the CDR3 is TGTGCCAGCAGCTTCCGCGGGGGGGTGACCACAGATACGCAGTATTTT.

The CDR3 region has the DNA TGTGCCAGCAGTAACTGGGTGGATACGCAGTATTTT. It translates to CASSNWVDTQYF. The V and J genes are TRBV7-2 and TRBJ2-3; D gene ambiguous. Germline CDR1 and CDR2: SGHTA and FQGNSA. This CDR3 comprises 12 residues. The germline V and J ends were trimmed by 6 bases and 6 bases, with 10 bases remaining between them.

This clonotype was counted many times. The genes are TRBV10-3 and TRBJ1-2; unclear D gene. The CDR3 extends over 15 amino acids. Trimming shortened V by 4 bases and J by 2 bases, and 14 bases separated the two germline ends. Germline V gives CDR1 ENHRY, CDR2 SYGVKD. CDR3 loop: CAISASNFFNYGYTF. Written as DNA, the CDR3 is TGTGCCATCAGTGCTAGCAACTTCTTCAACTATGGCTACACCTTC.

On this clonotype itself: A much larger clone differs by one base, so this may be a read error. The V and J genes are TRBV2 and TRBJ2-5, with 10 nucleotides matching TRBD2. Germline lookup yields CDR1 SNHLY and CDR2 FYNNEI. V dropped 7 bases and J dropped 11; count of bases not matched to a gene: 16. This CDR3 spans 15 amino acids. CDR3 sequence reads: CASTIAGGRNNEQYF. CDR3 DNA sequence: TGTGCCAGCACCATAGCGGGGGGCAGGAACAATGAGCAGTACTTC.

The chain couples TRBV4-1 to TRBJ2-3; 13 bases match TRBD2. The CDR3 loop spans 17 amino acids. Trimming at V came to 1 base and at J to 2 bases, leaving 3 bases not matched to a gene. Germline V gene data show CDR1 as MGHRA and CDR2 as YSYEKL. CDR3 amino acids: CASSQAGTSGVTDTQYF. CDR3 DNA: TGCGCCAGCAGCCAAGCAGGGACTAGCGGGGTCACAGATACGCAGTATTTT.

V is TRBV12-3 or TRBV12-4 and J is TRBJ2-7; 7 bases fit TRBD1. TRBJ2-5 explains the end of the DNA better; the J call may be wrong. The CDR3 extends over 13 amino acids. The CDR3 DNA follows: TGTGCCAGCAGTCCGGACAGGCGAGGGACCCAGTACTTC. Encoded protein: CASSPDRRGTQYF.

The chain's CDR3 is CASSWTSGKLPPYEQYF. CDR3 coding DNA: TGTGCCAGCAGTTGGACTAGCGGGAAACTTCCCCCCTACGAGCAGTACTTC. The gene calls are TRBV4-2 and TRBJ2-7; TRBD2 aligns across 12 bases. Germline CDR1 LGHNA, CDR2 YNFKEQ. The CDR3 contains 17 residues. The J segment lost 2 bases and the V segment lost 6 bases, leaving 11 bases of the junction unmatched.